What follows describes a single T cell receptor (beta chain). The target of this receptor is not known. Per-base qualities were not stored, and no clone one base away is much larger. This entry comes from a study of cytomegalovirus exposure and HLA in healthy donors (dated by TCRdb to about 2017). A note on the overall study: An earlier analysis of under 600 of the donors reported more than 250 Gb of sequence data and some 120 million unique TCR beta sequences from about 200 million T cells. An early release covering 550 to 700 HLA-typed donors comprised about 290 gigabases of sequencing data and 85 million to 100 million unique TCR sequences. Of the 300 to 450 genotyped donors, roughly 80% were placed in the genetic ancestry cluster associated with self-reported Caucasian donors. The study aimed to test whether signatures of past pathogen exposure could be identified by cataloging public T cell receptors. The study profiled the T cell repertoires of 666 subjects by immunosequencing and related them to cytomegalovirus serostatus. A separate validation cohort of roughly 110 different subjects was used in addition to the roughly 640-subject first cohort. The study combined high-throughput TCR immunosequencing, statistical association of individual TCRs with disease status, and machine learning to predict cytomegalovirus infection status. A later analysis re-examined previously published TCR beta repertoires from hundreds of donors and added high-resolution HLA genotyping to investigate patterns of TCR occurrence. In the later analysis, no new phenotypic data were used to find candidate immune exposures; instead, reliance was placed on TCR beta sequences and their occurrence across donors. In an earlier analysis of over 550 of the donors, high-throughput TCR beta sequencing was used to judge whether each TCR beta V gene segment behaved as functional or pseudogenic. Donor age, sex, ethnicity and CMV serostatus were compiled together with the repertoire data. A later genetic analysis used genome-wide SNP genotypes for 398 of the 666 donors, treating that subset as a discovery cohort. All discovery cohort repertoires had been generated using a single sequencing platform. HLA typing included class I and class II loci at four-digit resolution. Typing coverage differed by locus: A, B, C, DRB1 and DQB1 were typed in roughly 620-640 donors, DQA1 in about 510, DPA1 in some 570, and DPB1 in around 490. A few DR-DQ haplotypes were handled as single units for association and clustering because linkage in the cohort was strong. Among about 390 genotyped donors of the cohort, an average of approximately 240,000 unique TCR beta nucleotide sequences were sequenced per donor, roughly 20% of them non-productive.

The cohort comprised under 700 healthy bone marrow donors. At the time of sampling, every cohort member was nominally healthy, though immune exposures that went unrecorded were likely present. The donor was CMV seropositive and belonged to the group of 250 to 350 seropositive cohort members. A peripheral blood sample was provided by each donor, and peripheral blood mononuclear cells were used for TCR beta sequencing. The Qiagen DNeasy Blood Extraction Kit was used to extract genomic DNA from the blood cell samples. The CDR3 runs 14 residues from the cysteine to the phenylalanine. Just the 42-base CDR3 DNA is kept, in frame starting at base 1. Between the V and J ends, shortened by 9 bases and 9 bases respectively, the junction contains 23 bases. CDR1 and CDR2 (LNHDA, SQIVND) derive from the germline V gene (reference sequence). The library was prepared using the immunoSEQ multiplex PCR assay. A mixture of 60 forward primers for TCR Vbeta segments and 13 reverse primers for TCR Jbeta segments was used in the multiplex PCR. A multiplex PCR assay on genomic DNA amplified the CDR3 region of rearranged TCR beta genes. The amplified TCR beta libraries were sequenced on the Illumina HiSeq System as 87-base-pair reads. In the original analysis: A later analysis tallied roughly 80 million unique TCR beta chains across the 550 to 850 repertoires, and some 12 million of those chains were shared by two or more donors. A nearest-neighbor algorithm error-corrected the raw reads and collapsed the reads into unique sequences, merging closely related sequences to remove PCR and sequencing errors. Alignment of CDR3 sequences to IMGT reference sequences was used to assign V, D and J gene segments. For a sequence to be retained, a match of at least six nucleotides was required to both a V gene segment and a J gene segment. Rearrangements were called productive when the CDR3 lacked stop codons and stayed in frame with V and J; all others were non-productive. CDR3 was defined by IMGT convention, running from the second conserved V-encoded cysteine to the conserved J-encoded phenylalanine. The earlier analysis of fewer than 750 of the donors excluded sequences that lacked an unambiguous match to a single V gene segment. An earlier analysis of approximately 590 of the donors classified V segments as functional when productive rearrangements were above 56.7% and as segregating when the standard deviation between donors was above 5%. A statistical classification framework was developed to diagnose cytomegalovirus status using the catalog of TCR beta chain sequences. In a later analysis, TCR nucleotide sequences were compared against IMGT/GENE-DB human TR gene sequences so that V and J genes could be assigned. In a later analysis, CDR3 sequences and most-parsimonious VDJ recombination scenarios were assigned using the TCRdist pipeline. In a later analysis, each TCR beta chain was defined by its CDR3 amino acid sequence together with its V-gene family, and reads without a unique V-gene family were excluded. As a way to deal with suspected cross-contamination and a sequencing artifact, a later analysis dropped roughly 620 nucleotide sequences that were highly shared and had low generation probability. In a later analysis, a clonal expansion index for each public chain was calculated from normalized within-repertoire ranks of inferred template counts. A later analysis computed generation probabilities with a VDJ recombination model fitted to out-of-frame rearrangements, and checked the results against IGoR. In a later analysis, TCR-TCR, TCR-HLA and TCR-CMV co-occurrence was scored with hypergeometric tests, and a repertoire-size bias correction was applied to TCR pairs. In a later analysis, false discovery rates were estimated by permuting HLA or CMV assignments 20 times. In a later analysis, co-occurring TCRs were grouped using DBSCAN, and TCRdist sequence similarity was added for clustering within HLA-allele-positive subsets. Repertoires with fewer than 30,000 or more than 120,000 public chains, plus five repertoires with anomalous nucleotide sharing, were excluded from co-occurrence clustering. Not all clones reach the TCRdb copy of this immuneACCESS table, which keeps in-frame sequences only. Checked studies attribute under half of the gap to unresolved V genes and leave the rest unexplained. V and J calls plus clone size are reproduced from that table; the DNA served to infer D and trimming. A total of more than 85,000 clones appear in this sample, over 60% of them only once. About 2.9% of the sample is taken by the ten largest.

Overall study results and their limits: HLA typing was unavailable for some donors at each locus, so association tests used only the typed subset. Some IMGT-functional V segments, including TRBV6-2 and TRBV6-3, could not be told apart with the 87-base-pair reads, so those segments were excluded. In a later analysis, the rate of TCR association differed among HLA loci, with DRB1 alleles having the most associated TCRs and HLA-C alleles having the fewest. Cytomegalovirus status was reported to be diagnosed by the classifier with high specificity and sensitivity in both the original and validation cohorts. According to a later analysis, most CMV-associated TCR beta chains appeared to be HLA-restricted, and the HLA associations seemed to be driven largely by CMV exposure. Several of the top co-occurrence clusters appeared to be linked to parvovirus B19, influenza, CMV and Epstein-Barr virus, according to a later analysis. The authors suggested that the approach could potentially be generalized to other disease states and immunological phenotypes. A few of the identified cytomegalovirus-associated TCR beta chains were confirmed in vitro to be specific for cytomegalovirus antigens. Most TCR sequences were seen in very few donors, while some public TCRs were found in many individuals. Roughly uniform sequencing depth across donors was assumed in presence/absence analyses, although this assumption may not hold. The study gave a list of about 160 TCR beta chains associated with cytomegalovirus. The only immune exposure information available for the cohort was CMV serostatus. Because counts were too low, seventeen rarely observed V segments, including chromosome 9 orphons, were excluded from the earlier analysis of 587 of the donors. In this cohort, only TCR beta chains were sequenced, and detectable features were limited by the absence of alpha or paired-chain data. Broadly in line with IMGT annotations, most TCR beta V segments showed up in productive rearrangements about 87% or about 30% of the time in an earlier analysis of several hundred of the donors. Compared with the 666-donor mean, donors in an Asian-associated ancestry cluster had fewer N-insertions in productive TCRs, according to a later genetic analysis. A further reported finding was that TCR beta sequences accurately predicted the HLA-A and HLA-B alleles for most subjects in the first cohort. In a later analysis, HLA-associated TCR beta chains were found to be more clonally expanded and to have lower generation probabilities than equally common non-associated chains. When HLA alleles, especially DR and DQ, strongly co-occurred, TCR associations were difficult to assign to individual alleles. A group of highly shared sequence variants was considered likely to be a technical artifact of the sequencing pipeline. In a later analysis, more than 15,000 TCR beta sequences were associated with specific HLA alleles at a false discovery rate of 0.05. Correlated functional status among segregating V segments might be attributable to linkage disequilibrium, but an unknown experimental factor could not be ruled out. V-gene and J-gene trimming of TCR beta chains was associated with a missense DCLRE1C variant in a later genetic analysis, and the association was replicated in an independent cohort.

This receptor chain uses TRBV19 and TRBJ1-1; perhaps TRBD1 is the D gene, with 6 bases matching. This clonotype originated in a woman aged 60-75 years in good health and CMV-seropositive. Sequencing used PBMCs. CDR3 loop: CASRSGGLTGKAFF. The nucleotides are TGTGCCAGCCGATCGGGAGGCTTAACAGGGAAAGCTTTCTTT.